This record looks at one T cell receptor (beta chain) sequence and its context. The data were taken from a study of early stage breast cancer tumors. V was pared by 4 bases and J by 4 bases, with 9 bases of the junction left unmatched. Germline CDR1 reads LGHNA; CDR2 reads YNFKEQ. The CDR3 consists of 16 residues. Sequencing used immunoSEQ multiplex PCR; TCRdb keeps in-frame clones, though not all of them. The sample includes about 72,000 clones, approximately 79% of them seen just once. The sequenced sample was blood. This clonotype was obtained from a person in their sixties or seventies with breast cancer. The V call is TRBV4-2, the J call TRBJ1-3, with TRBD1 identical over 8 bases. DNA for the CDR3: TGTGCCAGCAGCCCGTCAAACAGGGGGTTCGGAAACACCATATATTTT. Its translation is CASSPSNRGFGNTIYF.